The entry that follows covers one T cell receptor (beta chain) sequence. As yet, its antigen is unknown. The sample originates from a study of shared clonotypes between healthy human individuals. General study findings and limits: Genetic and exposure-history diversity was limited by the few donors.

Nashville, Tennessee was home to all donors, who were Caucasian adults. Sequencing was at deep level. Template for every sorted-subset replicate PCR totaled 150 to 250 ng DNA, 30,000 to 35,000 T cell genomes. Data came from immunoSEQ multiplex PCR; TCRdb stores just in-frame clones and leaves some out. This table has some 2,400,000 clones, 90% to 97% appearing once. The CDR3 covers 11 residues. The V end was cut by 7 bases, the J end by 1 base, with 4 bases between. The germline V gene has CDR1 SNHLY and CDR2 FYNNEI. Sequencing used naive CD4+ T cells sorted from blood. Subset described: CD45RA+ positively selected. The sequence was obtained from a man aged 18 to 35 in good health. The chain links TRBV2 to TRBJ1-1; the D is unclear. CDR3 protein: CASTPNTEAFF. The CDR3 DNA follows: TGTGCCAGCACACCGAACACTGAAGCTTTCTTT.